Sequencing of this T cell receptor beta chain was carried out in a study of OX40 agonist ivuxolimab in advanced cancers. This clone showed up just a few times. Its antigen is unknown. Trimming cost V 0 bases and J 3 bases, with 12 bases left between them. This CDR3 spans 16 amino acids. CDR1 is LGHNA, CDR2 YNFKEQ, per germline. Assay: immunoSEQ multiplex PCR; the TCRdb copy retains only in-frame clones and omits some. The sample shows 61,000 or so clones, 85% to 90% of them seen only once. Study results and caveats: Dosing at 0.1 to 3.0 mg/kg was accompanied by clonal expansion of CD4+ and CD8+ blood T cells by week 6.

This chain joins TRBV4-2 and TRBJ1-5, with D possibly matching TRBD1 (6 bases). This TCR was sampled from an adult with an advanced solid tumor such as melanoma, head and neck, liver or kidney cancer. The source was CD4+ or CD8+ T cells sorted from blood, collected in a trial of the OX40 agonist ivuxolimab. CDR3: CASSQEGGTFNQPQHF. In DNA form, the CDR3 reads TGTGCCAGCAGCCAAGAGGGAGGGACATTCAATCAGCCCCAGCATTTT.